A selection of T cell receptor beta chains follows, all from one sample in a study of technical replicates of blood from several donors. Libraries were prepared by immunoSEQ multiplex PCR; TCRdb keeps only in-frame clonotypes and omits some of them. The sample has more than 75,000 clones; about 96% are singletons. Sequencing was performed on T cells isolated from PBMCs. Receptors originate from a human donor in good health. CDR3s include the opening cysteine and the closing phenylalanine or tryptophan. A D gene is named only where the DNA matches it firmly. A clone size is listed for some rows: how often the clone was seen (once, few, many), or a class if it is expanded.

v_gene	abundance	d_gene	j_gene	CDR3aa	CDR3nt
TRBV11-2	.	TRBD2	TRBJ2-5	CASSSGLAVSPGTQYF	TGTGCCAGCAGCTCGGGACTAGCGGTTTCCCCGGGGACCCAGTACTTC
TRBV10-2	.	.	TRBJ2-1	CASSDRVSNFYNEQFF	TGCGCCAGCAGTGATCGGGTCTCCAATTTCTACAATGAGCAGTTCTTC
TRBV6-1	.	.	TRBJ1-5	CASSDLGGPQHF	TGTGCCAGCAGTGACCTCGGGGGGCCCCAGCATTTT
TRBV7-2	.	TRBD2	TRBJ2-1	CASSLWREGYNEQFF	TGTGCCAGCAGCTTATGGCGGGAGGGGTACAATGAGCAGTTCTTC
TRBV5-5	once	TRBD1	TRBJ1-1	CASSKGQGVFEAFF	TGTGCCAGCAGCAAGGGACAGGGGGTATTTGAAGCTTTCTTT
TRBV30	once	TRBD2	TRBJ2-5	CAWSVLAGETQYF	TGTGCCTGGAGTGTACTAGCGGGAGAGACCCAGTACTTC
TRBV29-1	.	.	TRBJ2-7	CSVAGTDHYEQYF	TGCAGCGTCGCCGGGACTGACCATTACGAGCAGTACTTC
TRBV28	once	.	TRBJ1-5	CASSLDRFSNQPQHF	TGTGCCAGCAGTTTAGATCGGTTTAGCAATCAGCCCCAGCATTTT
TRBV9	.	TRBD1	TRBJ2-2	CASSPWDRATNTGELFF	TGTGCCAGCAGCCCTTGGGACAGGGCCACGAACACCGGGGAGCTGTTTTTT
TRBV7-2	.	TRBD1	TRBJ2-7	CASSLDGQGASSYEQYF	TGTGCCAGCAGCTTAGATGGACAGGGTGCTAGCTCCTACGAGCAGTACTTC
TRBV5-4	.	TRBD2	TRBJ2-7	CASSLPPGLVSYEQYF	TGTGCCAGCAGCTTGCCTCCGGGACTAGTCTCCTACGAGCAGTACTTC
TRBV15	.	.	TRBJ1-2	CATSTTANYGYTF	TGTGCCACCAGCACGACAGCTAACTATGGCTACACCTTC
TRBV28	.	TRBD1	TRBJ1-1	CASRTGGGNTEAFF	TGTGCCAGCAGGACAGGGGGTGGCAACACTGAAGCTTTCTTT
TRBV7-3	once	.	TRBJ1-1	CAAHPIGGIELNTEAFF	TGTGCCGCCCACCCGATCGGGGGGATAGAGTTGAACACTGAAGCTTTCTTT
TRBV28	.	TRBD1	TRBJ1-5	CASRAGTGVQPQHF	TGTGCCAGCAGGGCCGGGACAGGGGTTCAGCCCCAGCATTTT
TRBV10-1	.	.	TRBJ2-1	CASSGGPDSYNEQFF	TGCGCCAGCAGTGGGGGGCCGGACTCCTACAATGAGCAGTTCTTC
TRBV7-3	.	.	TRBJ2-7	CASGPGLLYEQYF	TGTGCCAGCGGCCCGGGACTCCTCTACGAGCAGTACTTC
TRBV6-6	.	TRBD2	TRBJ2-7	CASSYWLAGMDYEQYF	TGTGCCAGCAGTTACTGGCTAGCGGGAATGGACTACGAGCAGTACTTC
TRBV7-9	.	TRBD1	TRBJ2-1	CASSSDRAPYNEQFF	TGTGCCAGCAGCTCGGACAGGGCCCCTTACAATGAGCAGTTCTTC
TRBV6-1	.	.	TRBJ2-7	CASSLLGQIYEQYF	TGTGCCAGCAGCCTACTGGGACAAATCTACGAGCAGTACTTC
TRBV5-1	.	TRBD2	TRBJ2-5	CASSLDSGSQETQYF	TGCGCCAGCAGCTTGGATAGCGGGAGCCAAGAGACCCAGTACTTC
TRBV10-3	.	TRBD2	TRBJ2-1	CATGTSGSNEQFF	TGTGCCACCGGGACTAGCGGGAGCAATGAGCAGTTCTTC
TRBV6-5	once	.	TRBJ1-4	CASSYEDEKLFF	TGTGCCAGCAGTTATGAGGATGAAAAACTGTTTTTT
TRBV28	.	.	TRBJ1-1	CASSSPGLVAFF	TGTGCCAGCAGTTCCCCAGGGCTGGTAGCTTTCTTT
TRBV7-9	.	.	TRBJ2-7	CASSSRSYEQYF	TGTGCCAGCAGCTCGCGTTCATACGAGCAGTACTTC
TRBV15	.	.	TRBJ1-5	CATSSRGRINQPQHF	TGTGCCACCAGCAGTAGGGGGAGAATCAATCAGCCCCAGCATTTT
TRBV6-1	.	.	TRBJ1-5	CASSEEIGVSQPQHF	TGTGCCAGCAGTGAAGAGATCGGGGTTTCACAGCCCCAGCATTTT
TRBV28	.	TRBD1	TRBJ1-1	CASSWTGLTEAFF	TGTGCCAGCAGCTGGACAGGGCTCACTGAAGCTTTCTTT